Following are 13 T cell receptor beta chains from one sample sequenced in a study of T cells in Graves' hyperthyroidism and ophthalmopathy (dated by TCRdb to the late 2010s). Library construction relied on multiplex PCR. This sample was sequenced with an Illumina HiSeq 2000. The TCR beta CDR3 regions were amplified from the RNA transcripts. The TCR CDR3 was subjected to a first round of RT-PCR using the HTBI primer set and the Qiagen OneStep RT-PCR kit. The public reads were run again by TCRdb, first through fastp at Q25 and then through MiXCR, and only productive beta chains were kept. Duplicate CDR3 protein sequences are folded into a single record with the most common DNA and genes. This sample holds about 300,000 distinct CDR3 sequences; roughly a fifth were observed only once. Less than 45% of the sample goes to the ten largest clones. The sample taken for sequencing was blood. The origin of the receptors is a man in his fifties with Graves' ophthalmopathy.

The sample holds many counts of this clonotype. This rearrangement joins TRBV7-9 to TRBJ2-3, with D possibly TRBD2 on 6 matching bases. V lost 2 bases, J lost 2 bases, and 11 bases lay in between. Germline loops: CDR1 SEHNR, CDR2 FQNEAQ (reference sequence). The CDR3 contains 15 residues. The CDR3 region has the DNA TGTGCCAGCAGCTTACGTAGCGGAGACACAGATACGCAGTATTTT. It yields the protein CASSLRSGDTDTQYF.

In its sample, this clonotype was seen a few times. The chain recombines TRBV5-1 with TRBJ2-5; D might be TRBD1 or TRBD2, each matching 5 bases. CDR1 SGHRS and CDR2 YFSETQ come from the germline V gene. CDR3 length equals 15 residues. V was cut by 3 bases and J by 2 bases, with 14 bases left in between. CDR3 amino acids: CASSSDSGRQETQYF. CDR3 DNA: TGCGCCAGCAGCTCTGACAGCGGCAGACAAGAGACCCAGTACTTC.

This chain connects TRBV3-1 to TRBJ2-1, with D possibly matching TRBD2 (5 bases). The length of the CDR3 is 11 residues. Germline V CDR1 and CDR2: LGHDT, YNNKEL (reference sequence). V was cut by 6 bases and J by 10 bases, with 10 bases left in between. The CDR3 loop reads CASRRREEQFF. In DNA form, the CDR3 reads TGTGCCAGCAGGCGCCGGGAAGAGCAGTTCTTC.

This rearrangement joins TRBV4-1 to TRBJ1-4; D ambiguous. V was shortened by 4 bases and J by 2 bases, with 14 bases between the two germline ends. This CDR3 is 16 amino acids long. Germline V gives CDR1 MGHRA, CDR2 YSYEKL. Here the CDR3 DNA reads TGCGCCAGCAGCCCTTGGTGGCCCCCTACTAATGAAAAACTGTTTTTT. This sequence encodes CASSPWWPPTNEKLFF.

This clonotype was counted ten times or more. This chain joins TRBV5-6 and TRBJ2-5, with D uncertain. V lost 1 base and J lost 4, with 11 bases in between. The length of the CDR3 is 14 residues. Looked up from germline, CDR1 is SGHDT and CDR2 is YYEEEE. CDR3 residues: CASSLSNWGETQYF. DNA for the CDR3: TGTGCCAGCAGCTTGAGTAACTGGGGAGAGACCCAGTACTTC.

V usage is TRBV25-1 and J usage is TRBJ2-7; 10 nucleotides match TRBD2. J gave up 1 base and V 4 bases, and 10 bases lay outside the gene matches. The CDR3 spans 17 residues. Per germline, CDR1 MGHDK and CDR2 SYGVNS. CDR3 residues: CASSGWGAGGRSYEQYF. DNA for the CDR3: TGTGCCAGCAGTGGCTGGGGAGCGGGAGGGCGGTCCTACGAGCAGTACTTC.

This clonotype was seen at least ten times. The chain employs TRBV12-3 or TRBV12-4 and TRBJ1-4; no definite D call. The CDR3 contains 14 residues. Trimming removed 6 bases at V and 0 bases at J, with 8 bases between. The CDR3 DNA follows: TGTGCCAGCAGGTCCGGTCCAACTAATGAAAAACTGTTTTTT. As protein: CASRSGPTNEKLFF.

This clonotype was seen a few times. This rearrangement joins TRBV27 to TRBJ2-7; D is perhaps TRBD1 (6 bases). V lost 5 bases to trimming and J lost 0 bases, with 11 bases between them. CDR1 is MNHEY and CDR2 is SMNVEV in the germline V gene (reference sequence). This CDR3 has 14 amino acids. The CDR3 DNA reads as TGTGCCAGCAGTGGGGGCCATAGCTCCTACGAGCAGTACTTC. Protein sequence: CASSGGHSSYEQYF.

The genes are TRBV15 and TRBJ2-7; the D is unclear. CDR1 is LNHNV and CDR2 is YYDKDF in the germline V gene (reference sequence). The CDR3 is made up of 14 amino acids. Trimming stripped 5 bases from V and 0 bases from J, with 11 bases between. The chain's CDR3 is CATSVRSHSYEQYF. The CDR3 DNA reads as TGTGCCACCAGCGTTCGATCCCACTCCTACGAGCAGTACTTC.

In this sample, this clonotype turned up a few times. The chain carries TRBV6-1 and TRBJ1-4; D may be TRBD1 (5 bases). In germline, CDR1 is MNHNS, CDR2 SASEGT. There are 15 residues in the CDR3. V was clipped by 6 bases and J by 6 bases, with 17 bases between them. The CDR3 here is CASSLPRAAHEKLFF. CDR3 bases: TGTGCCAGCAGCCTACCCAGGGCAGCCCATGAAAAACTGTTTTTT.

The chain joins TRBV27 to TRBJ1-6; maybe TRBD1 (6 bases). V was trimmed by 9 bases and J by 6 bases, leaving 15 bases between them. Germline V gives CDR1 MNHEY, CDR2 SMNVEV (reference sequence). The CDR3 totals 14 residues. The CDR3 DNA reads TGTGCCAGTCGGACCGGGACACTTAATTCACCCCTCCACTTT. Amino acids: CASRTGTLNSPLHF.

This clonotype was picked up many times. The V gene is TRBV12-3 or TRBV12-4, the J gene TRBJ2-5; 13 bases are a match to TRBD2. The CDR3 totals 14 residues. V shed 6 bases and J 5 bases; nucleotides not matched to a gene: 3. The CDR3: CASSLGLAGETQYF. The DNA of the CDR3 is TGTGCCAGCAGCCTGGGACTAGCGGGGGAGACCCAGTACTTC.

This sequence joins TRBV19 and TRBJ2-2; a possible D gene is TRBD1 (6 bases). V was clipped by 5 bases and J by 5 bases, with 15 bases between them. The length of the CDR3 is 15 residues. Germline V gene lookup returns CDR1 LNHDA and CDR2 SQIVND (reference sequence). The DNA of the CDR3 is TGTGCCAGTAGTGTGAGGACAGTTGGGACCGGGGAGCTGTTTTTT. It yields the protein CASSVRTVGTGELFF.